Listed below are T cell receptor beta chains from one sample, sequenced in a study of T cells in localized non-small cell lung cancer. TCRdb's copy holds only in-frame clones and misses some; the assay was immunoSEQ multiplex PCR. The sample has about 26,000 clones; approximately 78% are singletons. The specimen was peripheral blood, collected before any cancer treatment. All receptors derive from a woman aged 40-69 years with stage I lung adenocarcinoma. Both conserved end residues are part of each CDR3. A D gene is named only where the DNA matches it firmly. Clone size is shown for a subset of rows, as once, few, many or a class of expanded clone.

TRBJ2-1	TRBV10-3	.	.	CAISDVNEQFF	TGTGCCATCAGTGACGTCAATGAGCAGTTCTTC
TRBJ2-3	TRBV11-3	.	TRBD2	CASSDQRGGADTQYF	TGTGCCAGCAGCGACCAGCGGGGGGGGGCAGATACGCAGTATTTT
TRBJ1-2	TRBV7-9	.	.	CASSPGREANYGYTF	TGTGCCAGCAGCCCCGGACGGGAAGCTAACTATGGCTACACCTTC
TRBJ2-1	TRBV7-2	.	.	CASSLNGPNSYNEQFF	TGTGCCAGCAGCCTCAACGGGCCCAACTCCTACAATGAGCAGTTCTTC
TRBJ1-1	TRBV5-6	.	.	CASSQLTALNTEAFF	TGTGCCAGCAGCCAATTGACAGCCCTGAACACTGAAGCTTTCTTT
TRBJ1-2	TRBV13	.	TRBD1	CASSGGGAIRYGYTF	TGTGCCAGTTCCGGAGGGGGCGCGATTAGATATGGCTACACCTTC
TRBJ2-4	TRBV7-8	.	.	CASSPSRMGAKNIQYF	TGTGCCAGCAGCCCAAGCCGGATGGGGGCCAAAAACATTCAGTACTTC
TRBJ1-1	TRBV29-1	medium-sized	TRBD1	CSSGQGGRDEAFF	TGCAGCTCCGGACAGGGGGGACGGGATGAAGCTTTCTTT
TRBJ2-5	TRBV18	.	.	CASSQSGQETQYF	TGTGCCAGCTCCCAATCGGGACAAGAGACCCAGTACTTC
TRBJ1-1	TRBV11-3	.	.	CASSVVRAVEAFF	TGTGCCAGCAGCGTCGTACGGGCGGTTGAAGCTTTCTTT
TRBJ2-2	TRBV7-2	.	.	CASSLFTGTNTGELFF	TGTGCCAGCAGCTTATTTACAGGGACGAACACCGGGGAGCTGTTTTTT
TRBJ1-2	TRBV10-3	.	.	CAITDRLYGYGYTF	TGTGCCATCACTGACAGACTCTACGGCTATGGCTACACCTTC
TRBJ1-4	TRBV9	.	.	CASSVEVNEKLFF	TGTGCCAGCAGCGTAGAAGTAAATGAAAAACTGTTTTTT
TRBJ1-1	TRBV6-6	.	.	CASSYGGWNTEAFF	TGTGCCAGCAGTTACGGGGGCTGGAACACTGAAGCTTTCTTT
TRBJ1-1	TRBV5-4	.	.	CASSPRRSDTEAFF	TGTGCCAGCAGCCCCCGTCGCAGCGACACTGAAGCTTTCTTT
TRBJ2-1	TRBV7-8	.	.	CASSAMEEAIYNEQFF	TGTGCCAGCAGCGCCATGGAAGAGGCTATCTACAATGAGCAGTTCTTC
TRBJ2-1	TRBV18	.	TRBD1	CASSPLGQGENEQFF	TGTGCCAGCTCACCCCTCGGACAGGGGGAAAATGAGCAGTTCTTC